The rows below give T cell receptor beta chains drawn from one sample of a study of shared clonotypes between healthy human individuals. The table came from immunoSEQ multiplex PCR; TCRdb's copy has only in-frame clones and leaves some out. The repertoire has 450,000 or so clones, more than 70% of them found once; the top ten carry about 12%. Material for sequencing was PBMCs. The receptors come from a woman aged 35 to 49 in good health. Some clones in this sample may be carry-over from other donors' samples. The CDR3 runs from the conserved cysteine through the conserved F or W. D genes are given only for firm matches. Some rows have no size entry. The others give once, few or many, or a class for an expanded clone.

V	size	J	D	DNA	CDR3
TRBV30	.	TRBJ2-3	.	TGTGCCTGGAACCTCAGGCGACCCACAGATACGCAGTATTTT	CAWNLRRPTDTQYF
TRBV5-1	.	TRBJ1-2	TRBD1	TGCGCCAGCAGCCCCGGGACAGGGTGGCGAATTAACTATGGCTACACCTTC	CASSPGTGWRINYGYTF
TRBV19	once	TRBJ2-2	TRBD1	TGTGCCAGTAGCCACCCTTTGGACAGGGAGGTCCGCTATCCGAACACCGGGGAGCTGTTTTTT	CASSHPLDREVRYPNTGELFF
TRBV25-1	.	TRBJ2-1	TRBD2	TGTGCCAGCAGTGAGACTAGCGGGAGGCAGTTCTTC	CASSETSGRQFF
TRBV7-3	.	TRBJ2-1	TRBD2	TGTGCCAGCAGCTTAACGTTAGGACTAGCGGGACCCAATGAGCAGTTCTTC	CASSLTLGLAGPNEQFF
TRBV13	.	TRBJ2-2	.	TGTGCCAGCAGCTTAGAGTCCGGGGAGCTGTTTTTT	CASSLESGELFF
TRBV28	once	TRBJ2-7	TRBD2	TGTGCCAGCAGTTTGGGAGGGTACGAGCAGTACTTC	CASSLGGYEQYF
TRBV2	.	TRBJ2-5	.	TGTGCCAGCAGTGAAGCTGGGGAGACCCAGTACTTC	CASSEAGETQYF
TRBV7-2	.	TRBJ2-2	.	TGTGCCAGCACCCGCCGCCCGGGGACGGGCGGGGAGCTGTTTTTT	CASTRRPGTGGELFF
TRBV23-1	.	TRBJ1-2	.	TGCGCCAGCAGTCAACCCGAGGTTAGGCGCCTTACCCCAAACTATGGCTACACCTTC	CASSQPEVRRLTPNYGYTF
TRBV28	.	TRBJ2-5	.	TGTGCCAGCAGTTTTACGGAGACCCAGTACTTC	CASSFTETQYF
TRBV5-1	.	TRBJ2-5	.	TGCGCCAGCAGCTTGAGACCAGCCAGCGAGACCCAGTACTTC	CASSLRPASETQYF
TRBV30	.	TRBJ2-2	.	TGTGCCTGGACCAGAGAACCCGGGGGCCGGGGCACCGGGGAGCTGTTTTTT	CAWTREPGGRGTGELFF
TRBV11-3	.	TRBJ2-7	.	TGTGCCAGCAGCCCCGGATCGGGGCGAAAAAACTACGAGCAGTACTTC	CASSPGSGRKNYEQYF
TRBV9	few	TRBJ1-4	TRBD1	TGTGCCAGCAGCGCTTCGACAGGGGGTGAAAAACTGTTTTTT	CASSASTGGEKLFF
TRBV9	.	TRBJ2-1	.	TGTGCCAGCAGCGCGGGGTGGGAGCAGTTCTTC	CASSAGWEQFF
TRBV15	.	TRBJ2-7	TRBD2	TGTGCCACCAGCAGAATTACTAGCGGGAGTAACGAGCAGTACTTC	CATSRITSGSNEQYF
TRBV4-1	once	TRBJ2-7	TRBD2	TGCGCCAGCAGCCAAGCGGGAGGGACCCCATACGAGCAGTACTTC	CASSQAGGTPYEQYF
TRBV18	.	TRBJ2-1	TRBD1	TGTGCCAGCTCAGGGCTGGGACAGGGATTAGCGGGCCTCTACACGGGTCCCTACAATGAGCAGTTCTTC	CASSGLGQGLAGLYTGPYNEQFF
TRBV28	many	TRBJ2-7	TRBD2	TGTGCCAGCAGCCCCAGGGGACTAGCGGGATACGAGCAGTACTTC	CASSPRGLAGYEQYF
TRBV20-1	.	TRBJ2-3	.	TGCAGTCCCCTCCTATCAGATACGCAGTATTTT	CSPLLSDTQYF
TRBV4-2	.	TRBJ2-7	TRBD1	TGTGCCAGCAGCCAAATATATGGGACAGGGGGTAACGAGCAGTACTTC	CASSQIYGTGGNEQYF
TRBV18	.	TRBJ1-2	.	TGTGCCAGCTCACTACGACAGGAGATAGACTATGGCTACACCTTC	CASSLRQEIDYGYTF
TRBV4-2	.	TRBJ2-4	TRBD2	TGTGCCAGCAGCCAAGGACTAGCGGGCCCGACCAGAAACATTCAGTACTTC	CASSQGLAGPTRNIQYF
TRBV21-1	few	TRBJ2-7	.	TGTGCCAGCAGCAATCGGTCAACCTACGAGCAGTACTTC	CASSNRSTYEQYF
TRBV6-5	many	TRBJ2-7	.	TGTGCCAGCAGCCACAGCCCCTACGAGCAGTACTTC	CASSHSPYEQYF
TRBV9	.	TRBJ2-2	TRBD2	TGTGCCAGCAGCGTAGAACTCGGGAGGGCCATCACCGGGGAGCTGTTTTTT	CASSVELGRAITGELFF
TRBV10-1	few	TRBJ1-2	.	TGCGCCAGCAGTGAGTCGAGGGTTGCGGGCATAGGCGGGTATGGCTACACCTTC	CASSESRVAGIGGYGYTF
TRBV4-3	.	TRBJ1-2	TRBD1	TGCGCCAGCAGCAACGGACAGGGGATGAGCTACACCTTC	CASSNGQGMSYTF
TRBV7-8	once	TRBJ2-5	TRBD1	TGTGCCAGCAGCCGGGACAGGCAAGAGACCCAGTACTTC	CASSRDRQETQYF
TRBV6-5	.	TRBJ1-1	.	TGTGCCAGCAGGGGAGGGGGTTTTGCGACTGAAGCTTTCTTT	CASRGGGFATEAFF
TRBV6-1	.	TRBJ1-1	.	TGTGCCAGCAGTATCGATGGCCCAGGGGTTGAAGCTTTCTTT	CASSIDGPGVEAFF
TRBV7-8	.	TRBJ2-7	.	TGTGCCAGCAGCCCGAGCCGGGACTACGAGCAGTACTTC	CASSPSRDYEQYF
TRBV30	many	TRBJ2-7	.	TGTGCCTGGAGTGTCCCTGAGGGTCACGAGCAGTACTTC	CAWSVPEGHEQYF
TRBV7-6	.	TRBJ2-2	.	TGTGCCAGCAGCTTAGCAGGGAGCCCAAGCACCGGGGAGCTGTTTTTT	CASSLAGSPSTGELFF
TRBV6-1	few	TRBJ1-5	.	TGTGCCAGCAGTGAGTTAGGGGGTAGCAATCAGCCCCAGCATTTT	CASSELGGSNQPQHF
TRBV7-8	.	TRBJ2-1	.	TGTGCCAGCAGCCCCGTTTACCAGAGCTCCTACAATGAGCAGTTCTTC	CASSPVYQSSYNEQFF
TRBV7-2	few	TRBJ1-1	TRBD1	TGTGCCAGCAGCGAGACAGGGTCCAACCCTGAAGCTTTCTTT	CASSETGSNPEAFF
TRBV7-3	.	TRBJ2-5	.	TGTGCCAGCAGCTTAAATGCCGGCAGCCAAGAGACCCAGTACTTC	CASSLNAGSQETQYF
TRBV7-6	.	TRBJ2-7	.	TGTGCCAGCAGCTCGCGACAGTTTTACGAGCAGTACTTC	CASSSRQFYEQYF
TRBV5-8	once	TRBJ1-5	.	TGTGCCAGCAGCTTGGGAGGGGGCAATCAGCCCCAGCATTTT	CASSLGGGNQPQHF
TRBV4-2	.	TRBJ1-1	.	TGTGCCAGCAGAGTCTTCCTGGGTCACACTGAAGCTTTCTTT	CASRVFLGHTEAFF
TRBV28	once	TRBJ2-2	.	TGTGCCAGCAGTCACATTAACACCGGGGAGCTGTTTTTT	CASSHINTGELFF
TRBV4-3	.	TRBJ2-3	.	TGCGCCAGCAGCCAAGAAATTCGGGACGATACGCAGTATTTT	CASSQEIRDDTQYF
TRBV7-2	.	TRBJ2-7	TRBD1	TGTGCCAGCAGACGTCGCACAGGGGGTTCTAGTTACGAGCAGTACTTC	CASRRRTGGSSYEQYF
TRBV11-3	.	TRBJ2-7	.	TGTGCCAGCAGCTTAGACGGCACCTCCTACGAGCAGTACTTC	CASSLDGTSYEQYF
TRBV2	.	TRBJ1-1	.	TGTGCCAGCAGTGCGACCAGGGAATTGAACACTGAAGCTTTCTTT	CASSATRELNTEAFF
TRBV7-3	.	TRBJ1-5	.	TGTGCCAGCAGCTTACTGGGCTACATTTCCAATCAGCCCCAGCATTTT	CASSLLGYISNQPQHF
TRBV15	few	TRBJ1-5	.	TGTGCCACCAGCAGAGGTGGTGTCAGCAATCAGCCCCAGCATTTT	CATSRGGVSNQPQHF
TRBV11-1	many	TRBJ2-7	TRBD1	TGTGCCAGCAGTCCCGGGACAGGGGAAGCCGTCGAGCAGTACTTC	CASSPGTGEAVEQYF
TRBV2	many	TRBJ1-3	.	TGTGCCAGCAGTGGGGATCCTGGAAACACCATATATTTT	CASSGDPGNTIYF
TRBV4-3	few	TRBJ2-2	.	TGCGCCAGCAGCCTCCGACCAACAGGGCTGTCGAACACCGGGGAGCTGTTTTTT	CASSLRPTGLSNTGELFF
TRBV4-1	.	TRBJ1-2	.	TGCGCCAGCAGCCAACCCGGGCTTTCGAGCTACACCTTC	CASSQPGLSSYTF
TRBV7-2	.	TRBJ2-7	TRBD2	TGTGCCAGCAGCTCCTCCGGGGGGGCGCGTGAGCAGTACTTC	CASSSSGGAREQYF
TRBV27	once	TRBJ2-7	.	TGTGCCAGCAGTTTATCGTGGGTGGGGGACGAGCAGTACTTC	CASSLSWVGDEQYF
TRBV5-1	.	TRBJ1-1	.	TGCGCCAGCAGCTTGGGACAGCCCAACACTGAAGCTTTCTTT	CASSLGQPNTEAFF
TRBV6-1	.	TRBJ1-2	TRBD1	TGTGCCAGCAACCTAACGGGACAGACTAACTATGGCTACACCTTC	CASNLTGQTNYGYTF
TRBV5-1	.	TRBJ2-5	.	TGCGCCAGCAGCTTGGAGGGGGTCCTAAGCCATCAAGAGACCCAGTACTTC	CASSLEGVLSHQETQYF
TRBV13	.	TRBJ2-5	TRBD2	TGTGCCAGCAATGGGATTTCGGGGGGTTCTGAGACCCAGTACTTC	CASNGISGGSETQYF